A selection of T cell receptor beta chains follows, all from one sample in a study of T-cell reconstitution after alpha-beta-depleted transplantation in children. TCRdb re-called the PCR reads with MiXCR, one entry per CDR3 protein. The sample holds 29,000 or so distinct CDR3 sequences, about 6.3% seen once. The input for sequencing was PBMCs, mostly from graft donor cells, taken 180 days after TCRalphabeta/CD19-depleted stem cell transplant. Source of these receptors: a male patient aged 5 to 17 who had a stem cell transplant for acute myeloid leukemia, so the T cells may come from the graft donor. The CDR3 runs from the conserved cysteine through the conserved F or W. D genes are given only for firm matches. Only some rows state a clone size, as once, few, many or a class for expanded clones.

V gene,clone size,D gene,J gene,CDR3 protein,CDR3 DNA
TRBV20-1,many,TRBD2,TRBJ2-2,CSAIKGLLTGELFF,TGCAGTGCTATAAAGGGACTATTGACCGGGGAGCTGTTTTTT
TRBV20-1,many,NA,TRBJ2-7,CSARDPTKSYEQYF,TGCAGTGCTAGAGATCCAACAAAATCCTACGAGCAGTACTTC
TRBV24-1,many,NA,TRBJ2-1,CATSDQGYSYNEQFF,TGTGCCACCAGTGACCAGGGGTACTCCTACAATGAGCAGTTCTTC
TRBV18,many,TRBD1,TRBJ1-2,CASSPRGGESYTF,TGTGCCAGCTCACCACGAGGGGGCGAGAGCTACACCTTC
TRBV15,many,TRBD1,TRBJ2-3,CATSTRTGRHTDTQYF,TGTGCCACCAGCACCCGGACAGGGAGGCACACAGATACGCAGTATTTT
TRBV27,many,TRBD1,TRBJ1-6,CASSLLGQSYNSPLHF,TGTGCCAGCAGTTTATTGGGACAGAGCTATAATTCACCCCTCCACTTT
TRBV20-1,many,NA,TRBJ1-3,CSARGRGAGNTIYF,TGCAGTGCTAGAGGAAGGGGGGCTGGAAACACCATATATTTT
TRBV11-2,many,NA,TRBJ2-1,CASSLGVGVSSYNEQFF,TGTGCCAGCAGCTTAGGGGTGGGGGTAAGCTCCTACAATGAGCAGTTCTTC
TRBV19,many,NA,TRBJ1-3,CASSRSSSGNTIYF,TGTGCCAGTAGTCGGTCGAGCTCTGGAAACACCATATATTTT
TRBV29-1,many,NA,TRBJ2-7,CSVCPGSRYEQYF,TGCAGCGTTTGTCCCGGAAGTCGCTACGAGCAGTACTTC
TRBV28,NA,NA,TRBJ1-2,CAMGTVADAIRSYTF,TGTGCCATGGGCACGGTAGCGGACGCAATCCGCAGCTACACCTTC
TRBV18,medium-sized,NA,TRBJ2-7,CATSWGVGSYEQYF,TGTGCCACCTCATGGGGGGTAGGCTCCTACGAGCAGTACTTC
TRBV20-1,many,TRBD2,TRBJ2-1,CSARVGPSGIAVYNEQFF,TGCAGTGCTAGAGTCGGGCCTAGCGGGATAGCCGTTTACAATGAGCAGTTCTTC
TRBV6-5,many,TRBD2,TRBJ2-3,CASSYQWGGSDTQYF,TGTGCCAGCAGTTATCAGTGGGGGGGGTCCGATACGCAGTATTTT
TRBV19,many,NA,TRBJ1-1,CASSLPRSRGTEAFF,TGTGCCAGTAGCCTCCCCCGGTCCCGCGGGACTGAAGCTTTCTTT
TRBV11-2,many,TRBD1,TRBJ2-2,CASSLVRTGGNTGELFF,TGTGCCAGCAGCTTAGTAAGGACAGGGGGGAACACCGGGGAGCTGTTTTTT
TRBV2,many,TRBD2,TRBJ2-5,CASSFPLAGGQTSPETQYF,TGTGCCAGCAGTTTTCCGCTAGCGGGAGGGCAGACCTCCCCTGAGACCCAGTACTTC
TRBV29-1,many,TRBD1,TRBJ1-2,CSAARTGANYGYTF,TGCAGCGCCGCTAGGACAGGGGCTAACTATGGCTACACCTTC
TRBV4-2,many,TRBD1,TRBJ2-5,CASSEGQGETQYF,TGTGCCAGCAGCGAAGGACAGGGGGAGACCCAGTACTTC
TRBV5-1,many,TRBD1,TRBJ1-1,CASSPGTGGSNTEAFF,TGCGCCAGCAGCCCAGGGACAGGGGGCTCAAACACTGAAGCTTTCTTT
TRBV15,many,TRBD2,TRBJ2-1,CATSRARTSYYEQFF,TGTGCCACCAGCAGAGCCAGGACTAGCTACTATGAGCAGTTCTTC
TRBV9,many,NA,TRBJ2-1,CASKRAGLGDEQFF,TGTGCCAGCAAAAGGGCGGGGCTTGGGGATGAGCAGTTCTTC
TRBV20-1,few,NA,TRBJ1-1,CSALQGPTEAFF,TGCAGTGCGTTACAGGGCCCCACTGAAGCTTTCTTT
TRBV20-1,many,NA,TRBJ2-1,CSARPWAGSSYNEQFF,TGCAGTGCTAGACCCTGGGCGGGAAGCTCCTACAATGAGCAGTTCTTC
TRBV24-1,many,TRBD1,TRBJ1-2,CATSDSGTGVAGYTF,TGTGCCACCAGTGATTCCGGGACAGGGGTGGCTGGCTACACCTTC
TRBV7-9,many,NA,TRBJ1-2,CASSLEGGAYGYTF,TGTGCCAGCAGCTTAGAAGGGGGGGCCTATGGCTACACCTTC
TRBV20-1,medium-sized,TRBD1,TRBJ1-6,CSARRDRNSPLHF,TGCAGTGCTAGGAGGGACAGAAACTCACCCCTCCACTTT
TRBV19,many,NA,TRBJ1-5,CASTQRGGQPQHF,TGTGCCAGTACCCAGAGGGGGGGGCAGCCCCAGCATTTT
TRBV4-2,many,TRBD2,TRBJ2-3,CASSQGGAGGTDTQYF,TGTGCCAGCAGCCAAGGTGGAGCGGGAGGCACAGATACGCAGTATTTT
TRBV5-5,many,NA,TRBJ2-5,CASSPRFQETQYF,TGTGCCAGCAGCCCCCGCTTCCAAGAGACCCAGTACTTC
TRBV27,many,NA,TRBJ2-4,CASSPTRLAKNIQYF,TGTGCCAGCAGTCCGACTCGATTAGCCAAAAACATTCAGTACTTC
TRBV28,many,NA,TRBJ2-1,CASSTPTVPRYNEQFF,TGTGCCAGCAGTACACCGACAGTACCCCGGTACAATGAGCAGTTCTTC
TRBV12-5,NA,TRBD1,TRBJ1-1,CACCPRDRRNTEAFF,TGTGCCTGCTGCCCCCGGGACAGGAGGAACACTGAAGCTTTCTTT